A selection of T cell receptor beta chains follows, all from one sample in a study of T cells in Graves' hyperthyroidism and ophthalmopathy. From the multiplex PCR reads, TCRdb called clonotypes with MiXCR, one entry per CDR3 protein. The sample holds roughly 580,000 distinct CDR3 sequences, under 60% seen once. The source material was peripheral blood or thyroid tissue (not recorded which). The receptor source for this set is a woman aged 18-29 years with Graves' hyperthyroidism. The CDR3 runs from the conserved cysteine through the conserved F or W. A D gene is named only where the DNA matches it firmly. Some rows have no size entry. The others give once, few or many, or a class for an expanded clone.

clone size	V gene	J gene	D gene	CDR3 protein	CDR3 DNA
many	TRBV15	TRBJ1-2	TRBD1	CATSGYVETGNGYTF	TGTGCCACCAGCGGATACGTCGAGACAGGGAATGGCTACACCTTC
.	TRBV15	TRBJ1-6	.	CAWNPVGSPLHF	TGTGCCTGGAACCCCGTAGGTTCACCCCTCCACTTT
.	TRBV29-1	TRBJ2-1	TRBD2	CSVETSGRDNEQFF	TGCAGCGTGGAGACTAGCGGGAGGGACAATGAGCAGTTCTTC
.	TRBV20-1	TRBJ2-7	.	CSATGAVYEQYF	TGCAGTGCTACGGGGGCAGTCTACGAGCAGTACTTC
few	TRBV12-3/TRBV12-4	TRBJ1-6	.	CASSSGRDSPLHF	TGTGCCAGCAGTTCCGGGAGAGATTCACCCCTCCACTTT
.	TRBV7-9	TRBJ2-5	.	CASSGVEKDYQETQYF	TGTGCCAGCAGCGGGGTGGAGAAAGACTACCAAGAGACCCAGTACTTC
few	TRBV29-1	TRBJ1-3	.	CSVEGPTNSGNTIYF	TGCAGCGTTGAAGGGCCGACTAACTCTGGAAACACCATATATTTT
.	TRBV25-1	TRBJ1-6	TRBD1	CASDTTGGARSPLHF	TGTGCCAGCGACACCACAGGGGGCGCGCGTTCACCCCTCCACTTT
.	TRBV20-1	TRBJ2-7	TRBD2	CSSWGSGTLTYEQYF	TGCAGCTCATGGGGTAGCGGGACCTTAACCTACGAGCAGTACTTC
many	TRBV7-9	TRBJ2-7	TRBD1	CASSLAGGSEQYF	TGTGCCAGCAGCTTGGCAGGGGGCTCCGAGCAGTACTTC
.	TRBV20-1	TRBJ2-3	.	CSARDLGTQYF	TGCAGTGCTAGAGATCTGGGTACGCAGTATTTT
many	TRBV25-1	TRBJ1-2	TRBD1	CASSEETGGSYGYTF	TGTGCCAGCAGTGAAGAGACAGGGGGCTCCTATGGCTACACCTTC
few	TRBV29-1	TRBJ1-1	.	CSGGGAQTNTEAFF	TGCAGCGGGGGCGGGGCTCAGACGAACACTGAAGCTTTCTTT
.	TRBV4-1	TRBJ2-7	.	CASSSQAGATYEQYF	TGCGCCAGCAGCTCCCAGGCAGGGGCCACCTACGAGCAGTACTTC
many	TRBV7-9	TRBJ2-5	.	CASSGASQETQYF	TGTGCCAGCAGTGGGGCATCACAAGAGACCCAGTACTTC
.	TRBV9	TRBJ1-5	TRBD1	CASSHRDSPGPQHF	TGTGCCAGCAGCCATCGGGACAGTCCTGGGCCCCAGCATTTT
.	TRBV6-1	TRBJ2-7	.	CASSRLSYEQYF	TGTGCCAGCAGCCGTCTCTCCTACGAGCAGTACTTC
few	TRBV2	TRBJ1-1	TRBD1	CASSDFGQGAQAFF	TGTGCCAGCAGTGATTTTGGGCAGGGGGCGCAGGCTTTCTTT
.	TRBV25-1	TRBJ1-2	TRBD1	CDTTTQGANYGYTF	TGTGACACCACAACTCAGGGGGCTAACTATGGCTACACCTTC
.	TRBV2	TRBJ1-5	.	CASSLFDKGQPQHF	TGTGCCAGCAGTTTATTCGATAAGGGTCAGCCCCAGCATTTT
.	TRBV10-3	TRBJ1-6	.	CASSDPDRPYNSPLHF	TGTGCCAGCAGTGATCCTGACAGGCCATATAATTCACCCCTCCACTTT
.	TRBV7-9	TRBJ2-5	.	CASSKPTESQETQYF	TGTGCCAGCAGCAAGCCGACCGAGTCTCAAGAGACCCAGTACTTC
.	TRBV4-2	TRBJ1-1	TRBD1	CASSSRQGSEAFF	TGTGCCAGCAGCTCTCGACAGGGCTCTGAAGCTTTCTTT